This T cell receptor beta chain was observed in a study of cytomegalovirus exposure and HLA in healthy donors. This CDR3 has 15 amino acids. Germline loops: CDR1 SGHRS, CDR2 YFSETQ. Germline trimming cut 5 bases from V and 4 bases from J; bases unmatched to any gene: 8. The PCR had 60 Vbeta and 13 Jbeta primers. Sequenced by immunoSEQ multiplex PCR; TCRdb stores in-frame clones only, minus some. Found here are about 170,000 clones; the top ten clones hold approximately 0.8%. The sequencing sample was made of PBMCs. This clonotype originated in a young woman in good health and CMV-seropositive. V usage is TRBV5-1 and J usage is TRBJ2-5; 10 bases are shared with TRBD1. This CDR3 is CASRSGTGVGETQYF. The CDR3 nucleotides are TGCGCCAGCAGGTCTGGGACAGGGGTTGGAGAGACCCAGTACTTC.